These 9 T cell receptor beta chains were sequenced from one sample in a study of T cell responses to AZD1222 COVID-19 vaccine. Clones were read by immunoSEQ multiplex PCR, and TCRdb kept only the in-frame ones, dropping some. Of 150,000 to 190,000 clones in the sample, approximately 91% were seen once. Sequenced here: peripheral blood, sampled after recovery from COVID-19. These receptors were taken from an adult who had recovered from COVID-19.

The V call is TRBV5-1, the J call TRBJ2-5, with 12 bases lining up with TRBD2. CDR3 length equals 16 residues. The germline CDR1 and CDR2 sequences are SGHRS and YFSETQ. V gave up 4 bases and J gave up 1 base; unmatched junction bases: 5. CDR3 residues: CASSPQTSGSQETQYF. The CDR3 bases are TGCGCCAGCAGCCCCCAGACTAGCGGGAGCCAAGAGACCCAGTACTTC.

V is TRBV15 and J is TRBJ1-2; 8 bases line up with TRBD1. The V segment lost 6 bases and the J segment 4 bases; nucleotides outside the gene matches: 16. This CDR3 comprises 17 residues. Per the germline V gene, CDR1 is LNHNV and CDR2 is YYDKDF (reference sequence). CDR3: CATSPPFGRTGTYGYTF. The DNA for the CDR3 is TGTGCCACCAGTCCCCCTTTCGGCCGGACAGGGACCTATGGCTACACCTTC.

The CDR3 sequence: CASGTGWGNNQPQHF. For the CDR3, the DNA is TGTGCCAGCGGTACAGGATGGGGGAACAATCAGCCCCAGCATTTT. The genes are TRBV2 and TRBJ1-5, with a possible D match to TRBD1 (5 bases). V dropped 8 bases and J dropped 3 bases, with 17 bases sitting between them. The V gene's germline CDR1 is SNHLY and CDR2 FYNNEI. This CDR3 is built from 15 residues.

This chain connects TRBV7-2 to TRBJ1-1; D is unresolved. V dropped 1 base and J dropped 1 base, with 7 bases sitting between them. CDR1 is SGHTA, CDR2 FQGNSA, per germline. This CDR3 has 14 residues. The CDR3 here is CASSLGKANTEAFF. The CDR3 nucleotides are TGTGCCAGCAGCTTAGGGAAAGCGAACACTGAAGCTTTCTTT.

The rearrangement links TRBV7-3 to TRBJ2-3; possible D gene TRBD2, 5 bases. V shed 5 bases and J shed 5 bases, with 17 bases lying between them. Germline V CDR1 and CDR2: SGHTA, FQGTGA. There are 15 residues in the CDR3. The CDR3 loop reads CASSPTGRAGDTQYF. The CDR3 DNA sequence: TGTGCCAGCAGCCCGACGGGAAGGGCGGGAGATACGCAGTATTTT.

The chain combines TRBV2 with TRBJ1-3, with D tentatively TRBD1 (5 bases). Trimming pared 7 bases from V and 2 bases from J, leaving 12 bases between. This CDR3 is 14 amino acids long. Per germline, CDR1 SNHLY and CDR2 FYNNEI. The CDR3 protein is CASMGGITGNTIYF. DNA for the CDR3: TGTGCCAGCATGGGGGGGATAACTGGAAACACCATATATTTT. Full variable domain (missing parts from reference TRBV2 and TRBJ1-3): EPEVTQTPSHQVTQMGQEVILRCVPISNHLYFYWYRQILGQKVEFLVSFYNNEISEKSEIFDDQFSVERPDGSNFTLKIRSTKLEDSAMYFCASMGGITGNTIYFGEGSWLTVV.

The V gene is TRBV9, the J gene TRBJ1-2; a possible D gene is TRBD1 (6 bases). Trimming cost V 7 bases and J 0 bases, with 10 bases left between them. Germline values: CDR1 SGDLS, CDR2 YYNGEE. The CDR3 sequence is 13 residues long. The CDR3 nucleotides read TGTGCCAGCCACGGGACACCTAACTATGGCTACACCTTC. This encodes CASHGTPNYGYTF. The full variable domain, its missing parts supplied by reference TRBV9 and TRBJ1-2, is DSGVTQTPKHLITATGQRVTLRCSPRSGDLSVYWYQQSLDQGLQFLIQYYNGEERAKGNILERFSAQQFPDLHSELNLSSLELGDSALYFCASHGTPNYGYTFGSGTRLTVV.

The chain's CDR3 is CASSLTGGSYGYTF. CDR3 nucleotide sequence: TGCGCCAGCAGCTTGACGGGGGGCAGCTATGGCTACACCTTC. The chain links TRBV5-1 to TRBJ1-2; TRBD1 might be the D (6 bases). CDR3 length: 14 residues. Germline lookup yields CDR1 SGHRS and CDR2 YFSETQ. The V and J ends lost 1 base and 4 bases respectively, with 11 bases between them.

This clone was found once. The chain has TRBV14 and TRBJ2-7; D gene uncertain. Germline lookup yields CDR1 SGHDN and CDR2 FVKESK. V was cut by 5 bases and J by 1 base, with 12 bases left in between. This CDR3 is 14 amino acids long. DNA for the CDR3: TGTGCCAGCAGCTTGGCCGGGCCTTCCTACGAGCAGTACTTC. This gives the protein CASSLAGPSYEQYF.